The present T cell receptor (beta chain) was sequenced within a study of blood T cells in healthy people across ages. Next came a second PCR, run for roughly 6 to 11 cycles, which used a sample-barcoded 5' primer along with a J-beta primer mix. Each CDR3 protein gets one entry after TCRdb re-called the 5' RACE reads with MiXCR. Found here are about 1 million distinct CDR3 sequences, 40% to 50% of them singletons; the top ten hold under 20%. V lost 5 bases and J lost 2, with 11 bases in between. Germline V gene sequence: CDR1 SGHDT, CDR2 YYEEEE. The CDR3 has 13 amino acids. This clonotype was seen a handful of times.

This clonotype was sampled from a woman aged 55-75 years in good health. The rearrangement joins TRBV5-6 to TRBJ2-7; D unresolved. Sequencing was carried out using blood. The CDR3 bases are TGTGCCAGCAGTTCCACTGAGACCTACGAGCAGTACTTC. Translated: CASSSTETYEQYF.